This TCR beta chain derives from a study of blood T cell repertoires in COVID-19. TCRdb's table, derived via immunoSEQ multiplex PCR, lists solely in-frame clones and lacks some. The repertoire holds hundreds of thousands of clones, about 91% seen once, with 0.8% to 0.9% in the top ten. The clonotype originates from a man between 18 and 35 years old with COVID-19, enrolled during active disease. Input material: peripheral blood.

CDR3 amino acids: CATNWDRGSGNTIYF. The CDR3 DNA is TGTGCCACCAACTGGGACAGGGGTTCTGGAAACACCATATATTTT. The chain couples TRBV6-5 to TRBJ1-3; 10 bases align to TRBD1. J lost 1 base, V lost 10 bases, and 7 bases had no gene match. The length of the CDR3 is 15 residues. The germline CDR1 and CDR2 sequences are MNHEY and SVGAGI.